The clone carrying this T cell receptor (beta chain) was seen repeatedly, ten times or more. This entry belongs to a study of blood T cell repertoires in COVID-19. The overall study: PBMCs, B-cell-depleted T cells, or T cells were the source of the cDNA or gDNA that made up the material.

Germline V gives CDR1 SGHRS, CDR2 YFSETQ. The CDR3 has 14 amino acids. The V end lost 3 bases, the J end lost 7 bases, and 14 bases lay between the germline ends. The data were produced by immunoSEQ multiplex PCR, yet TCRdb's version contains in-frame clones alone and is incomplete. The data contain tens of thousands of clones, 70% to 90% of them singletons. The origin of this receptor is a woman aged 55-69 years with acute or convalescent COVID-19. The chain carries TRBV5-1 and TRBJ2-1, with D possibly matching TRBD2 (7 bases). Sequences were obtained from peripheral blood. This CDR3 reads CASSSEQGGNEQFF. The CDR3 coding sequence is TGCGCCAGCAGCTCGGAACAGGGAGGGAATGAGCAGTTCTTC.